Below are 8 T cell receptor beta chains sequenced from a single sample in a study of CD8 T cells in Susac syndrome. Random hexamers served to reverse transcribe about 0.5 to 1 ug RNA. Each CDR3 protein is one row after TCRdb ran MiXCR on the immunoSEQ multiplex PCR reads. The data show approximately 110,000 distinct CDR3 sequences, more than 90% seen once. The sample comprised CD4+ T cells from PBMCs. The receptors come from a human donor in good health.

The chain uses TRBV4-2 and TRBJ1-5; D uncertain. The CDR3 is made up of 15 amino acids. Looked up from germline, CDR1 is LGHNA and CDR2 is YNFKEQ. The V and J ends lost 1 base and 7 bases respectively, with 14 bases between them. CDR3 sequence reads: CASSQVGSPSQPQHF. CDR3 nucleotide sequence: TGTGCCAGCAGCCAAGTTGGGTCCCCGAGCCAGCCCCAGCATTTT.

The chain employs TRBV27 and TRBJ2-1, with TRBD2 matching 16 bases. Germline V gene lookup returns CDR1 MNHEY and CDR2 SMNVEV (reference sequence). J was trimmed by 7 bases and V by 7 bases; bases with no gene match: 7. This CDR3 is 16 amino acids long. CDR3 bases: TGTGCCAGCACCTTTATGGGACTAGCGGGAGGGAATGAGCAGTTCTTC. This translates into CASTFMGLAGGNEQFF.

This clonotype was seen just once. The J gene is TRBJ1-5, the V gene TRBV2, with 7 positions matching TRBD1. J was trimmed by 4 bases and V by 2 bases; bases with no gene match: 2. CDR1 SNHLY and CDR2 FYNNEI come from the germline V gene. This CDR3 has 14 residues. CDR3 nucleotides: TGTGCCAGCAGTGAATCGACAGGGAATCAGCCCCAGCATTTT. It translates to CASSESTGNQPQHF.

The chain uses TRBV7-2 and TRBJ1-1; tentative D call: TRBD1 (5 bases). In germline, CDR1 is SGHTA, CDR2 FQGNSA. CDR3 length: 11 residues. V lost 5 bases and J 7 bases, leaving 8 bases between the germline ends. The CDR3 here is CASSRDGEAFF. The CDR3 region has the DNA TGTGCCAGCAGCCGGGACGGTGAAGCTTTCTTT.

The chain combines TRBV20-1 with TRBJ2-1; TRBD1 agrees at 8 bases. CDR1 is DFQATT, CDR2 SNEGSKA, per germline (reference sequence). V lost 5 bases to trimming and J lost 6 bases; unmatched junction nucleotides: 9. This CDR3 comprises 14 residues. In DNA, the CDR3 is TGCAGTGCTGCGAGACAGGGGTATTCCAATGAGCAGTTCTTC. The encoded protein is CSAARQGYSNEQFF.

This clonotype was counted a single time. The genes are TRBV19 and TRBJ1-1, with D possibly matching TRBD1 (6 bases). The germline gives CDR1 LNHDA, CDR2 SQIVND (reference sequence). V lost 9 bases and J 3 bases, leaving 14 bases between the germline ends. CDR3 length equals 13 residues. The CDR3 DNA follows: TGTGCCAGCACTACAGGGACCTACACTGAAGCTTTCTTT. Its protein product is CASTTGTYTEAFF.

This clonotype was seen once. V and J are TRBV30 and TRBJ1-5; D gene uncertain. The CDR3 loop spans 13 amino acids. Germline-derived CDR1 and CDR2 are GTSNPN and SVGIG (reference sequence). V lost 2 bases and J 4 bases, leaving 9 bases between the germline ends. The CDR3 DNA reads TGTGCCTGGAGTACGGCAGAAAATCAGCCCCAGCATTTT. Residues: CAWSTAENQPQHF. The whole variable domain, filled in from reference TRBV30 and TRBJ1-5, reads SQTIHQWPATLVQPVGSPLSLECTVEGTSNPNLYWYRQAAGRGLQLLFYSVGIGQISSEVPQNLSASRPQDRQFILSSKKLLLSDSGFYLCAWSTAENQPQHFGDGTRLSIL.

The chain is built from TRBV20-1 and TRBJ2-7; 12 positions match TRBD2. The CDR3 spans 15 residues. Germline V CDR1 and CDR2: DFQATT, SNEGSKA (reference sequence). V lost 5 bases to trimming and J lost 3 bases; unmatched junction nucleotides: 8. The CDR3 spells CSAPPRTSGIYEQYF. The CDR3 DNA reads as TGCAGTGCTCCCCCTCGGACTAGCGGGATCTACGAGCAGTACTTC.